Listed below are T cell receptor beta chains from one sample, sequenced in a study of T cell changes during pregnancy in multiple sclerosis. TCRdb keeps only in-frame clones here, not all; method: immunoSEQ multiplex PCR. The table lists over 70,000 clones, almost 95% of them singletons. The sequencing used peripheral blood, collected in the third trimester of pregnancy. All receptors derive from a female donor with multiple sclerosis, enrolled in a pregnancy study. Each CDR3 is given with its conserved first and last residue. Fields, in order: J gene, D gene, clone size, V gene, CDR3 DNA, CDR3 protein. A D gene is named only where the DNA matches it firmly. Clone sizes are given selectively: once, few, many, or a class where the clone is expanded.

J gene: TRBJ2-2; D gene: -; clone size: -; V gene: TRBV5-1; CDR3 DNA: TGCGCCAGCAGCGGCGGGGGGGAGCTGTTTTTT; CDR3 protein: CASSGGGELFF
J gene: TRBJ1-2; D gene: TRBD1; clone size: -; V gene: TRBV18; CDR3 DNA: TGTGCCAGCCGATATACAGGGGAAAATGGCTACACCTTC; CDR3 protein: CASRYTGENGYTF
J gene: TRBJ2-7; D gene: -; clone size: -; V gene: TRBV29-1; CDR3 DNA: TGCAGCGTTGAAGCGGAGGGATACGAGCAGTACTTC; CDR3 protein: CSVEAEGYEQYF
J gene: TRBJ2-7; D gene: -; clone size: -; V gene: TRBV15; CDR3 DNA: TGTGCCACCAGCAGAGATAGGGGGTCTGAGCAGTACTTC; CDR3 protein: CATSRDRGSEQYF
J gene: TRBJ1-4; D gene: TRBD1; clone size: -; V gene: TRBV11-2; CDR3 DNA: TGTGCCAGCAGCTTAGAGGCAGGGGGCGCGGGGAGAGAAAAACTGTTTTTT; CDR3 protein: CASSLEAGGAGREKLFF
J gene: TRBJ2-1; D gene: -; clone size: -; V gene: TRBV6-5; CDR3 DNA: TGTGCCAGCAGGGCCAAGAACAATGAGCAGTTCTTC; CDR3 protein: CASRAKNNEQFF
J gene: TRBJ1-5; D gene: -; clone size: -; V gene: TRBV21-1; CDR3 DNA: TGTGCCAGCAGCAAAGCTGCAGAACCTTATAGCAATCAGCCCCAGCATTTT; CDR3 protein: CASSKAAEPYSNQPQHF
J gene: TRBJ2-6; D gene: -; clone size: -; V gene: TRBV19; CDR3 DNA: TGTGCCAGTAGCTCTTACTCTGGGGCCAACGTCCTGACTTTC; CDR3 protein: CASSSYSGANVLTF
J gene: TRBJ1-1; D gene: TRBD1; clone size: -; V gene: TRBV5-8; CDR3 DNA: TGTGCCAGCAGCCTTGGACAGGGGGCAGGCACTGAAGCTTTCTTT; CDR3 protein: CASSLGQGAGTEAFF
J gene: TRBJ2-7; D gene: -; clone size: -; V gene: TRBV6-1; CDR3 DNA: TGTGCCAGCAGTGAAGCGGGGGGAGGAGGGGGGGCTGCAACCTACGAGCAGTACTTC; CDR3 protein: CASSEAGGGGGAATYEQYF
J gene: TRBJ1-5; D gene: -; clone size: -; V gene: TRBV19; CDR3 DNA: TGTGCCAGTAGGCCTCGGGGTTCAGTGGGCAATCAGCCCCAGCATTTT; CDR3 protein: CASRPRGSVGNQPQHF
J gene: TRBJ2-7; D gene: TRBD1; clone size: once; V gene: TRBV5-1; CDR3 DNA: TGCGCCAGCAGCTTGAACAGGGGGCTCAACGAGCAGTACTTC; CDR3 protein: CASSLNRGLNEQYF
J gene: TRBJ1-4; D gene: TRBD1; clone size: -; V gene: TRBV6-1; CDR3 DNA: TGTGCCAGCAGGGGACAGATTAATGAAAAACTGTTTTTT; CDR3 protein: CASRGQINEKLFF
J gene: TRBJ2-1; D gene: -; clone size: -; V gene: TRBV27; CDR3 DNA: TGTGCCAGCAGTTTGACCGGGACTTCAAGCTACAATGAGCAGTTCTTC; CDR3 protein: CASSLTGTSSYNEQFF
J gene: TRBJ2-1; D gene: TRBD2; clone size: -; V gene: TRBV29-1; CDR3 DNA: TGCAGCGTTGAAGATGGCGGGAGCTCCTACAATGAGCAGTTCTTC; CDR3 protein: CSVEDGGSSYNEQFF
J gene: TRBJ2-7; D gene: -; clone size: -; V gene: TRBV5-1; CDR3 DNA: TGCGCCAGCAGCTTGGGGGGTTACAGGGACGAGCAGTACTTC; CDR3 protein: CASSLGGYRDEQYF
J gene: TRBJ2-7; D gene: TRBD2; clone size: -; V gene: TRBV7-3; CDR3 DNA: TGTGCCAGCAGCTTACATGGGACTAGCGGGAGGAGTGAGCAGTACTTC; CDR3 protein: CASSLHGTSGRSEQYF
J gene: TRBJ1-1; D gene: -; clone size: -; V gene: TRBV14; CDR3 DNA: TGTGCCAGCAGCCAAGTATCAGGGGCGAACACTGAAGCTTTCTTT; CDR3 protein: CASSQVSGANTEAFF
J gene: TRBJ2-7; D gene: TRBD2; clone size: once; V gene: TRBV27; CDR3 DNA: TGTGCCAGCAGTCTCGCAGCGGGAGCCCTTAATGAGCAGTACTTC; CDR3 protein: CASSLAAGALNEQYF
J gene: TRBJ2-3; D gene: TRBD2; clone size: -; V gene: TRBV19; CDR3 DNA: TGTGCCAGTAGTACGACTAGCCCCCTCGCGTGGCATACGCAGTATTTT; CDR3 protein: CASSTTSPLAWHTQYF
J gene: TRBJ2-1; D gene: TRBD2; clone size: -; V gene: TRBV5-1; CDR3 DNA: TGCGCCAGCAGCTTGGTTACTAGCGGCTACAATGAGCAGTTCTTC; CDR3 protein: CASSLVTSGYNEQFF
J gene: TRBJ2-1; D gene: -; clone size: -; V gene: TRBV7-8; CDR3 DNA: TGTGCCAGCACCCCCGTCCGTGGGCCTTCTTTCAATGAGCAGTTCTTC; CDR3 protein: CASTPVRGPSFNEQFF
J gene: TRBJ2-1; D gene: TRBD2; clone size: -; V gene: TRBV6-1; CDR3 DNA: TGTGCCAGCAGTCTTTCTAGCGGGGCGTACAATGAGCAGTTCTTC; CDR3 protein: CASSLSSGAYNEQFF
J gene: TRBJ2-1; D gene: -; clone size: -; V gene: TRBV6-5; CDR3 DNA: TGTGCCAGCAGTTTCTCGGGAGTCGGGTACAATGAGCAGTTCTTC; CDR3 protein: CASSFSGVGYNEQFF
J gene: TRBJ2-7; D gene: TRBD1; clone size: few; V gene: TRBV2; CDR3 DNA: TGTGCCAGCAGACAGGGGATCTCCTACGAGCAGTACTTC; CDR3 protein: CASRQGISYEQYF
J gene: TRBJ1-2; D gene: TRBD1; clone size: -; V gene: TRBV5-4; CDR3 DNA: TGTGCCAGCAGCTTGGCAGGGGGTGGATATGGCTACACCTTC; CDR3 protein: CASSLAGGGYGYTF
J gene: TRBJ2-7; D gene: -; clone size: -; V gene: TRBV7-9; CDR3 DNA: TGTGCCAGCAGCCCAGAGCGGGCGCGCTCCTACGAGCAGTACTTC; CDR3 protein: CASSPERARSYEQYF
J gene: TRBJ2-6; D gene: TRBD1; clone size: -; V gene: TRBV27; CDR3 DNA: TGTGCCAGCAGGGGACAGCGCCTTATCTCTGGGGCCAACGTCCTGACTTTC; CDR3 protein: CASRGQRLISGANVLTF
J gene: TRBJ2-7; D gene: -; clone size: -; V gene: TRBV7-6; CDR3 DNA: TGTGCCAGCAGCTTAAGGATAGGAGGGAGGTCCTACGAGCAGTACTTC; CDR3 protein: CASSLRIGGRSYEQYF
J gene: TRBJ1-2; D gene: -; clone size: -; V gene: TRBV5-1; CDR3 DNA: TGCGCCAGCAGCTTGGGTCTGGTAGGCAGGGTGGATGGCTACACCTTC; CDR3 protein: CASSLGLVGRVDGYTF
J gene: TRBJ1-4; D gene: -; clone size: -; V gene: TRBV28; CDR3 DNA: TGTGCCAGCAGTTCTGGCGGGCCCGCGAATGAAAAACTGTTTTTT; CDR3 protein: CASSSGGPANEKLFF
J gene: TRBJ1-5; D gene: TRBD1; clone size: -; V gene: TRBV5-1; CDR3 DNA: TGCGCCAGCAGCTTGCAGGGGGCGCAAGGCCAGCCCCAGCATTTT; CDR3 protein: CASSLQGAQGQPQHF
J gene: TRBJ2-5; D gene: TRBD2; clone size: -; V gene: TRBV10-2; CDR3 DNA: TGCGCCAGCGGCCAACTAGCGGGAGCCCAAGAGACCCAGTACTTC; CDR3 protein: CASGQLAGAQETQYF
J gene: TRBJ2-5; D gene: TRBD1; clone size: -; V gene: TRBV29-1; CDR3 DNA: TGCAGCGTTGAGGGACAGCAAGAGACCCAGTACTTC; CDR3 protein: CSVEGQQETQYF
J gene: TRBJ2-5; D gene: TRBD2; clone size: -; V gene: TRBV28; CDR3 DNA: TGTGCCAGCACAAGCGGGGGCCAAGAGACCCAGTACTTC; CDR3 protein: CASTSGGQETQYF
J gene: TRBJ1-2; D gene: -; clone size: -; V gene: TRBV6-5; CDR3 DNA: TGTGCCAGCAGTGCGACAGCCTTCACCCTCTATGGCTACACCTTC; CDR3 protein: CASSATAFTLYGYTF
J gene: TRBJ2-7; D gene: -; clone size: -; V gene: TRBV7-2; CDR3 DNA: TGTGCCAGCAGCGAGGGAATAGCGGCAAGCGAGCAGTACTTC; CDR3 protein: CASSEGIAASEQYF
J gene: TRBJ2-6; D gene: -; clone size: -; V gene: TRBV7-3; CDR3 DNA: TGTGCCAGCAGCTTAAGAGGACAAAGCTCTGGGGCCAACGTCCTGACTTTC; CDR3 protein: CASSLRGQSSGANVLTF
J gene: TRBJ1-2; D gene: TRBD1; clone size: -; V gene: TRBV29-1; CDR3 DNA: TGCAGCGTTGGGCAGGGGGCGAAAGGGAACTATGGCTACACCTTC; CDR3 protein: CSVGQGAKGNYGYTF
J gene: TRBJ2-2; D gene: -; clone size: -; V gene: TRBV21-1; CDR3 DNA: TGTGCCAGCAGCGAGGAACTAGCGGGGACGCCCGGGGAGCTGTTTTTT; CDR3 protein: CASSEELAGTPGELFF
J gene: TRBJ2-7; D gene: -; clone size: -; V gene: TRBV5-1; CDR3 DNA: TGCGCCAGCAGCTTGGAAGGGCGGCTAGCCGGCGAGCAGTACTTC; CDR3 protein: CASSLEGRLAGEQYF
J gene: TRBJ2-1; D gene: TRBD2; clone size: -; V gene: TRBV23-1; CDR3 DNA: TGCGCCAGCAGTCAAGTACTAGCGTACAATGAGCAGTTCTTC; CDR3 protein: CASSQVLAYNEQFF
J gene: TRBJ2-2; D gene: TRBD1; clone size: -; V gene: TRBV7-6; CDR3 DNA: TGTGCCAGCAGCTTAGTTGGACAGGGGGCGCCCGGGGAGCTGTTTTTT; CDR3 protein: CASSLVGQGAPGELFF
J gene: TRBJ1-2; D gene: TRBD1; clone size: -; V gene: TRBV28; CDR3 DNA: TGTGCCAGCAGTTTCGGACAGGGGATTAACTATGGCTACACCTTC; CDR3 protein: CASSFGQGINYGYTF
J gene: TRBJ1-2; D gene: TRBD1; clone size: few; V gene: TRBV6-5; CDR3 DNA: TGTGCCAGCAGTTATTTTGGACAGGGCGGCGGCTACACCTTC; CDR3 protein: CASSYFGQGGGYTF
J gene: TRBJ2-7; D gene: TRBD1; clone size: -; V gene: TRBV18; CDR3 DNA: TGTGCCAGCTCCGACAGGGTTCAATACGAGCAGTACTTC; CDR3 protein: CASSDRVQYEQYF
J gene: TRBJ1-3; D gene: -; clone size: -; V gene: TRBV4-3; CDR3 DNA: TGCGCCAGCAGCTCCACAGCGGGCAGTGGAAACACCATATATTTT; CDR3 protein: CASSSTAGSGNTIYF
J gene: TRBJ2-5; D gene: TRBD1; clone size: once; V gene: TRBV18; CDR3 DNA: TGTGCCAGCTCACGAAGACAGGGGGCGAGGGAGACCCAGTACTTC; CDR3 protein: CASSRRQGARETQYF
J gene: TRBJ1-5; D gene: TRBD1; clone size: -; V gene: TRBV30; CDR3 DNA: TGTGCCTGGAGTGTACGCAGGGGGAGCAATCAGCCCCAGCATTTT; CDR3 protein: CAWSVRRGSNQPQHF
J gene: TRBJ2-1; D gene: -; clone size: -; V gene: TRBV9; CDR3 DNA: TGTGCCAGCAGCGTGGGAGATGCTTACTCCTACAATGAGCAGTTCTTC; CDR3 protein: CASSVGDAYSYNEQFF
J gene: TRBJ1-5; D gene: -; clone size: -; V gene: TRBV27; CDR3 DNA: TGTGCCAGCAGTCCCCCGGACAGTCTTGCCCAGCATTTT; CDR3 protein: CASSPPDSLAQHF
J gene: TRBJ2-2; D gene: TRBD1; clone size: -; V gene: TRBV4-2; CDR3 DNA: TGTGCCAGCACGTCAGGGGGCGGGGAGCTGTTTTTT; CDR3 protein: CASTSGGGELFF
J gene: TRBJ2-5; D gene: TRBD2; clone size: -; V gene: TRBV28; CDR3 DNA: TGTGCCAGCAGTAGCGGGAGGGCCGTAGAGACCCAGTACTTC; CDR3 protein: CASSSGRAVETQYF
J gene: TRBJ2-7; D gene: -; clone size: -; V gene: TRBV6-6; CDR3 DNA: TGTGCCAGCAGTCAGACAGGATGGTACGAGCAGTACTTC; CDR3 protein: CASSQTGWYEQYF
J gene: TRBJ2-7; D gene: TRBD2; clone size: -; V gene: TRBV7-3; CDR3 DNA: TGTGCCAGCAGTCCAATCGGCGGGAGGAGCTCCTACGAGCAGTACTTC; CDR3 protein: CASSPIGGRSSYEQYF
J gene: TRBJ2-1; D gene: -; clone size: -; V gene: TRBV6-1; CDR3 DNA: TGTGCCAGTTTTGGCGGACTAACCTACAATGAGCAGTTCTTC; CDR3 protein: CASFGGLTYNEQFF
J gene: TRBJ1-2; D gene: TRBD1; clone size: -; V gene: TRBV30; CDR3 DNA: TGTGCCTGCACAGGGGACACCTTCCACTATGGCTACACCTTC; CDR3 protein: CACTGDTFHYGYTF
J gene: TRBJ2-5; D gene: -; clone size: -; V gene: TRBV6-5; CDR3 DNA: TGTGCCAGCAGTTCGACTAGTAGGGAGACCCAGTACTTC; CDR3 protein: CASSSTSRETQYF
J gene: TRBJ1-2; D gene: -; clone size: -; V gene: TRBV7-2; CDR3 DNA: TGTGCCAGCAGCCCCGGGACACAGTTTGGCTACACCTTC; CDR3 protein: CASSPGTQFGYTF